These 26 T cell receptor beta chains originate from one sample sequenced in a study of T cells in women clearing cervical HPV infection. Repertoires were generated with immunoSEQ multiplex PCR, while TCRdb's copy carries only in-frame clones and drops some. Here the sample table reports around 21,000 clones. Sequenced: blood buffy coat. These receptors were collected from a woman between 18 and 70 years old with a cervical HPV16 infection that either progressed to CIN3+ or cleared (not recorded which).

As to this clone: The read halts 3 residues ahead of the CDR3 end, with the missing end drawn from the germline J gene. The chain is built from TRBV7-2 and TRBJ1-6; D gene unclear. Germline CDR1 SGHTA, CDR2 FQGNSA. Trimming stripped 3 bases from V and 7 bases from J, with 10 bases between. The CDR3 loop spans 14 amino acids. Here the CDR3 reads CASSFFQENSPLHF. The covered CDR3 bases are TGTGCCAGCAGCTTCTTTCAGGAGAATTCACCC. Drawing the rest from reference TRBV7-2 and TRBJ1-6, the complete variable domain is GAGVSQSPSNKVTEKGKDVELRCDPISGHTALYWYRQSLGQGLEFLIYFQGNSAPDKSGLPSDRFSAERTGGSVSTLTIQRTQQEDSAVYLCASSFFQENSPLHFGNGTRLTVT.

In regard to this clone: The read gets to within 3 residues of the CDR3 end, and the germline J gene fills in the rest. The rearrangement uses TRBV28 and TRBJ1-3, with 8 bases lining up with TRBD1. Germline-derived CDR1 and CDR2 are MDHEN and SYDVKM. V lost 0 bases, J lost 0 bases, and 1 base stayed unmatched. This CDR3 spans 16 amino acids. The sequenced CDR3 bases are TGTGCCAGCAGTTTATGGGGACAGGCCTCTGGAAACACC. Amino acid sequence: CASSLWGQASGNT. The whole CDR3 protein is CASSLWGQASGNTIYF.

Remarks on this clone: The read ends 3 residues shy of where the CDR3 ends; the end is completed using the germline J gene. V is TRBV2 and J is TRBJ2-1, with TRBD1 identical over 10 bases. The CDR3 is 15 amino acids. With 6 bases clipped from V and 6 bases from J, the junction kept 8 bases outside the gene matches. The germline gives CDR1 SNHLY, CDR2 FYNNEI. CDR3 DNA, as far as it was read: TGTGCCAGCAGGACCGGGACAGGGGCACGCAATGAG. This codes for CASRTGTGARNE. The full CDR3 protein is CASRTGTGARNEQFF.

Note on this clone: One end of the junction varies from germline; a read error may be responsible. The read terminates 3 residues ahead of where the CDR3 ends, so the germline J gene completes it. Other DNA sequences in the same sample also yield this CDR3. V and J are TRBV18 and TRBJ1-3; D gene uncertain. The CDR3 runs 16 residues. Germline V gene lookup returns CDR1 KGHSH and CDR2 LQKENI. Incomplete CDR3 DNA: TGTGCCAGCTCACGCTCTCGGGGTCAGACTGGAAACACG. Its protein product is CASSRSRGQTGNT. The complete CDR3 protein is CASSRSRGQTGNTIYF.

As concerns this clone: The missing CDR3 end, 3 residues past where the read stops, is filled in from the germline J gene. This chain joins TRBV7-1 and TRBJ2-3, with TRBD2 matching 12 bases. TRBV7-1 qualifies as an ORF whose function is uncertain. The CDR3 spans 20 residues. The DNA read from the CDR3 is TGTGCCAGCAGCTCTCCACCCGGTTCCAACCCCGGACTAGCGGGAAAGACG. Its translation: CASSSPPGSNPGLAGKT. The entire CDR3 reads CASSSPPGSNPGLAGKTQYF.

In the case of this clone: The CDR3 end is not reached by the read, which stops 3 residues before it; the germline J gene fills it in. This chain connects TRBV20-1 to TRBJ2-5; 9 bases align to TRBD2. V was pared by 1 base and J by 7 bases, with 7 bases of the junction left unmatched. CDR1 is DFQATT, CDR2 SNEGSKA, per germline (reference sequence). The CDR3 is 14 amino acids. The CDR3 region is CSARVAGGLGTQYF. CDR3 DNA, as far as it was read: TGCAGTGCTAGAGTGGCGGGGGGGCTGGGGACC.

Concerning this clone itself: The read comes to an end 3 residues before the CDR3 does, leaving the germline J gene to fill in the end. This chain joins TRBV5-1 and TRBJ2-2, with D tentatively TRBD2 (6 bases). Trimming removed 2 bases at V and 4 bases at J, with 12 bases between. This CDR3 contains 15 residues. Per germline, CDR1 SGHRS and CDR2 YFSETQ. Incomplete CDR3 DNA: TGCGCCAGCAGCTTCGGGGGTTTGGGCACCGGGGAG. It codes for CASSFGGLGTGE. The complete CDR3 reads CASSFGGLGTGELFF. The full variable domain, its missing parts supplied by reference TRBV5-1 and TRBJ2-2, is KAGVTQTPRYLIKTRGQQVTLSCSPISGHRSVSWYQQTPGQGLQFLFEYFSETQRNKGNFPGRFSGRQFSNSRSEMNVSTLELGDSALYLCASSFGGLGTGELFFGEGSRLTVL.

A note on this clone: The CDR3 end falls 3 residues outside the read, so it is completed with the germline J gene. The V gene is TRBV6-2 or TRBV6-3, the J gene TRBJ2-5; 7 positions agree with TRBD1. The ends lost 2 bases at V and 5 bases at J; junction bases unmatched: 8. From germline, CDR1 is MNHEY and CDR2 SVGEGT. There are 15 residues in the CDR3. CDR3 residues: CASSYGVTGLETQYF. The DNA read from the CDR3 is TGTGCCAGCAGTTACGGGGTGACAGGGTTGGAGACC.

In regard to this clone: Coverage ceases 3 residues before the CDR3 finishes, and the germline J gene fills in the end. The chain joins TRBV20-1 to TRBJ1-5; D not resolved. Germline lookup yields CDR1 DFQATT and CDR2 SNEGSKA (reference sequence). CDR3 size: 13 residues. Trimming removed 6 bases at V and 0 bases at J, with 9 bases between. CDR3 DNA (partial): TGCAGTGCACACAGTGATAGCAATCAGCCC. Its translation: CSAHSDSNQP. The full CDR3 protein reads CSAHSDSNQPQHF.

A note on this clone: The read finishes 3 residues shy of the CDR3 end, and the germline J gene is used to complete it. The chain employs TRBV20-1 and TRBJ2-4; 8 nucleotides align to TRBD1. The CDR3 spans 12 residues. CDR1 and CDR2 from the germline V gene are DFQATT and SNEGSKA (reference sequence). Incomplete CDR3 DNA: TGCAGTGCTATTACAGGGGGTAGGGGT. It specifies CSAITGGRG. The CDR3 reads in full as CSAITGGRGQYF.

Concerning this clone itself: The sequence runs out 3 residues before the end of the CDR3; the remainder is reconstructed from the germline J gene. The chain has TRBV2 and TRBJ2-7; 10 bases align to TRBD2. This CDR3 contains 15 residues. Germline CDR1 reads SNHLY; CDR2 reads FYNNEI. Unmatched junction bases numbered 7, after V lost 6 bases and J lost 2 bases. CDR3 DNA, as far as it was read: TGTGCCAGCAGCAAAAGTAGCGGGGGGCCCTACGAG. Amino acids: CASSKSSGGPYE. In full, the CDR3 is CASSKSSGGPYEQYF.

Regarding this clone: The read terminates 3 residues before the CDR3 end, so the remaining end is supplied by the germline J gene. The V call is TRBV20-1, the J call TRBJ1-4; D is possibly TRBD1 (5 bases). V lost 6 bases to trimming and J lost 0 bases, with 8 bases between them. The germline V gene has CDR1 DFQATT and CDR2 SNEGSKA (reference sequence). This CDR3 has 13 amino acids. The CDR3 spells CSATGATNEKLFF. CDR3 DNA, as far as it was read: TGCAGTGCAACGGGGGCAACTAATGAAAAA.

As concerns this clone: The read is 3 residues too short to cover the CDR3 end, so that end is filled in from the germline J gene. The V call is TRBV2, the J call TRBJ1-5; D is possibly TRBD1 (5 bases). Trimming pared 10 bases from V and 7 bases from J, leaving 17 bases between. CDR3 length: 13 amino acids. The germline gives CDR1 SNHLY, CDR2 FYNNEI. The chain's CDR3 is CATAQGMWQPQHF. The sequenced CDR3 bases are TGTGCCACAGCTCAGGGTATGTGGCAGCCC.

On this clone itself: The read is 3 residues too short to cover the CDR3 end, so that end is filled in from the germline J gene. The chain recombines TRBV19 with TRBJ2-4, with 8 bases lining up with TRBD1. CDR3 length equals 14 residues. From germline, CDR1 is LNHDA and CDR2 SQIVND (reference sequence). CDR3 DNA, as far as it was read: TGTGCCAGTAGTAACCGGGACAGGTTGAATGGT. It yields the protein CASSNRDRLNG. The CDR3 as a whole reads CASSNRDRLNGQYF. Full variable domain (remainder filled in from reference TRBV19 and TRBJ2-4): DGGITQSPKYLFRKEGQNVTLSCEQNLNHDAMYWYRQDPGQGLRLIYYSQIVNDFQKGDIAEGYSVSREKKESFPLTVTSAQKNPTAFYLCASSNRDRLNGQYFGAGTRLSVL.

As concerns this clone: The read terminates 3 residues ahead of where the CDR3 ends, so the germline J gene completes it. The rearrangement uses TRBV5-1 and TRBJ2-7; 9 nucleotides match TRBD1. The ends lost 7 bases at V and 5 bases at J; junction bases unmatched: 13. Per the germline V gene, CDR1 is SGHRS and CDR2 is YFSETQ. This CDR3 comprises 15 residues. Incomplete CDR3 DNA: TGCGCCAGCGCTAGACGACAGGGGGGAAACCACGAG. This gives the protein CASARRQGGNHE. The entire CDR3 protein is CASARRQGGNHEQYF.

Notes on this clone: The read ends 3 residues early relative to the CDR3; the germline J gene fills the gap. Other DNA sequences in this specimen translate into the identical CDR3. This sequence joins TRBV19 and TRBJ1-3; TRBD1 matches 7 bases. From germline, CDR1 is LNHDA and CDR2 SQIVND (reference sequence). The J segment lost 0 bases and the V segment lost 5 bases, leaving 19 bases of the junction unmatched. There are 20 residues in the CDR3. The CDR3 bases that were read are TGTGCCAGTAGTCTTTTTCTCACTGCTCCGGGACAGTTCTCTGGAAACACC. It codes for CASSLFLTAPGQFSGNT. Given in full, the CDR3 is CASSLFLTAPGQFSGNTIYF.

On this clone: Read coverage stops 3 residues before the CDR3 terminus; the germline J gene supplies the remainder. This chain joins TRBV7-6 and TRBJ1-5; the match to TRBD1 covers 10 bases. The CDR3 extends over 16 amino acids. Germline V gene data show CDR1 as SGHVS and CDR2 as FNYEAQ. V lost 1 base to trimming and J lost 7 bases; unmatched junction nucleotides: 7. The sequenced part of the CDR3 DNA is TGTGCCAGCAGCTTAGATCCGGGACAGGGGCGCCAGCCC. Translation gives CASSLDPGQGRQP. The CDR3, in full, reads CASSLDPGQGRQPQHF.

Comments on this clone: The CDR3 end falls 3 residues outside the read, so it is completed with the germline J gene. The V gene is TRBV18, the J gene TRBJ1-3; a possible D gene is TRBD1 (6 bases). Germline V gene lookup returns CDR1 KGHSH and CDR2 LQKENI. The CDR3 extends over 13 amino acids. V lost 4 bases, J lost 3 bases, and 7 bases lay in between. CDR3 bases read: TGTGCCAGCTCACAGGGGGATGGAAACACC. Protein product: CASSQGDGNT. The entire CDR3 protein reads CASSQGDGNTIYF.

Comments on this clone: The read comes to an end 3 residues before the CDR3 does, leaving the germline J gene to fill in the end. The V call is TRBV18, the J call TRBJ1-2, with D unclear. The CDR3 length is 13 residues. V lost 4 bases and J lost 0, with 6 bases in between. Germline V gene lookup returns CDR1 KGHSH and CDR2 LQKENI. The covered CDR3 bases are TGTGCCAGCTCACACACGTCTAACTATGGC. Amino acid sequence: CASSHTSNYG. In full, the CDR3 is CASSHTSNYGYTF.

The sequenced CDR3 bases are TGTGCCAGCAGCTGGGGACAGGGAGGAAACACC. It is translated as CASSWGQGGNT. The CDR3 as a whole reads CASSWGQGGNTIYF. The genes are TRBV7-8 and TRBJ1-3, with TRBD1 identical over 9 bases. Sequencing ends 3 residues short of the CDR3 end; the germline J gene provides the rest. J lost 4 bases, V lost 4 bases, and 2 bases had no gene match. Germline lookup yields CDR1 SGHVS and CDR2 FQNEAQ. The CDR3 has 14 residues.

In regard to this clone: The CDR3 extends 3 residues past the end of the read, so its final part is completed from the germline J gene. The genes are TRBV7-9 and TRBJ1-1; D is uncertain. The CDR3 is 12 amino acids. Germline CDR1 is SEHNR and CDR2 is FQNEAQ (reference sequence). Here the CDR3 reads CASSFLDYEAFF. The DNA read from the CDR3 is TGTGCCAGCAGCTTCTTAGACTACGAG.

CDR3 DNA, as far as it was read: TGTGCCAGCTCACCGTTACAGGGACAAGAGACG. Translating it yields CASSPLQGQET. The full CDR3 reads CASSPLQGQETQYF. This rearrangement joins TRBV18 to TRBJ2-3; D possibly corresponds to TRBD1 (6 bases). The sequenced fragment ends 3 residues before the CDR3 boundary, so the rest is inferred from the germline J gene. The CDR3 has 14 residues. Germline CDR1 is KGHSH and CDR2 is LQKENI.

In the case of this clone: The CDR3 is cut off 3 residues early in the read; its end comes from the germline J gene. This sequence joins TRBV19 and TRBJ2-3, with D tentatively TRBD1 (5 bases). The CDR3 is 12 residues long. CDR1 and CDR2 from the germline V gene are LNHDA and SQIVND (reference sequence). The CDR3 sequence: CASTGISQPQYF. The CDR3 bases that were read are TGTGCCAGTACAGGGATCAGCCAGCCG.

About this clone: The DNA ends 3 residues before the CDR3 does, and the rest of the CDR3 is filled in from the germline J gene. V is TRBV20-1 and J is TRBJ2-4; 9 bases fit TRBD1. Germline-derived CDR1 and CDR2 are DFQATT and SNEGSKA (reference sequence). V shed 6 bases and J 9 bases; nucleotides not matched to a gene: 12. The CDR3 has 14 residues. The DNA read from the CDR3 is TGCAGTGCCCACTACTTGGACAGGGGCGCCATT. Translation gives CSAHYLDRGAI. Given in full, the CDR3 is CSAHYLDRGAIQYF.

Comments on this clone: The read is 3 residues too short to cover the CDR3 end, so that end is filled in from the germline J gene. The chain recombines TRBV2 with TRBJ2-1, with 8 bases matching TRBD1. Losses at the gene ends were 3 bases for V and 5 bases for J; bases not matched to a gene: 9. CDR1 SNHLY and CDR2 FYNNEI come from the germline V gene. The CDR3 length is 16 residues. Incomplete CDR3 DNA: TGTGCCAGCAGTGATTCTCAGGGGGCGGGGAACAATGAG. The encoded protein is CASSDSQGAGNNE. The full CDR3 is CASSDSQGAGNNEQFF.

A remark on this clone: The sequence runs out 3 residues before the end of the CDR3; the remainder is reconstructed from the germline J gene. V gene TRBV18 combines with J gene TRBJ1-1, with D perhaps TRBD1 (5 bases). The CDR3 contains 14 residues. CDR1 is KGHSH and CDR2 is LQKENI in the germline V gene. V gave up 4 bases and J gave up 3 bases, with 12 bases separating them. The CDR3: CASSLDDRDTEAFF. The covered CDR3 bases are TGTGCCAGCTCACTTGATGACAGAGACACTGAA.